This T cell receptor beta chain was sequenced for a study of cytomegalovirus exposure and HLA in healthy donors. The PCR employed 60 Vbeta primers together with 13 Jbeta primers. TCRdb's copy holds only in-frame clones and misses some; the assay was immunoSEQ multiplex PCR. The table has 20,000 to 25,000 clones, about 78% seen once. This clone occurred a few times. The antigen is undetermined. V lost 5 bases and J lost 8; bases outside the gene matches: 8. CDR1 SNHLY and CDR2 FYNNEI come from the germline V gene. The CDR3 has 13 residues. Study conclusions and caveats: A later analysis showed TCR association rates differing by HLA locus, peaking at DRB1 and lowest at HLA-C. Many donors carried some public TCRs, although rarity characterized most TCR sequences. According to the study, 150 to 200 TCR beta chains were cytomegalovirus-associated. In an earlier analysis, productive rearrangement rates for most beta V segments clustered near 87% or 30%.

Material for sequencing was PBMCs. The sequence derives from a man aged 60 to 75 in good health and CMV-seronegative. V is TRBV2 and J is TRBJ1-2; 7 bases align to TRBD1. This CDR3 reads CASSPDRAGGYTF. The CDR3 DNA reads TGTGCCAGCAGTCCTGACAGGGCTGGGGGCTACACCTTC.